This is a list of T cell receptor beta chains from one sample in a study of T cell repertoires in cytomegalovirus infection. Using its own MiXCR run on the reads, TCRdb lists one record per CDR3 protein. The sample carries over 150,000 distinct CDR3 sequences, around 15% recorded once. Sequenced: PBMCs. All receptors derive from a human donor in good health (CMV status not recorded). Some clones in this sample may be carry-over from other donors' samples. CDR3s include the opening cysteine and the closing phenylalanine or tryptophan. D genes are given only for firm matches. Clone size is given for some rows only: seen once, a few or many times, or a class if the clone is expanded.

J gene	D gene	clone size	V gene	CDR3 protein	CDR3 DNA
TRBJ2-5	TRBD2	few	TRBV6-2/TRBV6-3	CASSLGLAGGPQYF	TGTGCCAGCAGCCTGGGACTAGCGGGAGGGCCGCAGTACTTC
TRBJ1-1	.	many	TRBV6-5	CASSYLGITEAFF	TGTGCCAGCAGTTACTTAGGTATCACTGAAGCTTTCTTT
TRBJ1-1	.	.	TRBV7-6	CASSFAPTQGQIGEAFF	TGTGCCAGCAGCTTTGCCCCCACCCAGGGGCAGATAGGTGAAGCTTTCTTT
TRBJ1-4	TRBD1	few	TRBV20-1	CSASRQGVRREKLFF	TGCAGTGCTAGTAGGCAGGGGGTGCGTCGCGAAAAACTGTTTTTT
TRBJ2-7	TRBD1	many	TRBV7-9	CASSLRMDREREQYF	TGTGCCAGCAGCTTACGGATGGACAGGGAGCGCGAGCAGTACTTC
TRBJ2-1	.	few	TRBV9	CASSVDDEQFF	TGTGCCAGCAGCGTAGATGATGAGCAGTTCTTC
TRBJ2-3	.	.	TRBV10-3	CAISDRLTSTDTQYF	TGTGCCATCAGTGATAGACTGACAAGCACAGATACGCAGTATTTT
TRBJ2-3	TRBD2	.	TRBV19	CASTSGLVGDTQYF	TGTGCCAGTACCTCTGGACTAGTCGGGGATACGCAGTATTTT
TRBJ2-7	.	.	TRBV7-6	CASNSGLGAYEQYF	TGTGCCAGCAACTCAGGGTTAGGAGCCTACGAGCAGTACTTC
TRBJ1-2	TRBD1	many	TRBV7-9	CASSPTGVGNYGYTF	TGTGCCAGCAGCCCGACAGGGGTGGGTAACTATGGCTACACCTTC
TRBJ2-5	TRBD2	many	TRBV4-1	CASSPGTSRETQYF	TGCGCCAGCAGCCCCGGGACTAGCAGGGAGACCCAGTACTTC
TRBJ2-7	.	.	TRBV6-5	CASSPDRRTYEQYF	TGTGCCAGCAGCCCCGACCGGCGAACCTACGAGCAGTACTTC
TRBJ1-6	.	.	TRBV20-1	CSARDRDEAPLHF	TGCAGTGCTAGAGATCGGGACGAGGCACCCCTCCACTTT
TRBJ1-5	TRBD1	.	TRBV4-3	CASSQDRQGAWQPQHF	TGCGCCAGCAGCCAAGATCGTCAGGGGGCATGGCAGCCCCAGCATTTT
TRBJ1-5	.	.	TRBV28	CASRSLLRGDNQPQHF	TGTGCCAGCAGGTCCCTCCTCCGGGGCGACAATCAGCCCCAGCATTTT
TRBJ1-5	.	many	TRBV20-1	CSASIRMNSNQPQHF	TGCAGTGCTAGCATTCGGATGAATAGCAATCAGCCCCAGCATTTT
TRBJ2-7	.	many	TRBV6-2/TRBV6-3	CASSYSIRRTEQSYEQYF	TGTGCCAGCAGTTACTCCATACGTAGGACAGAGCAATCCTACGAGCAGTACTTC